The clone carrying this T cell receptor beta chain came up many times. Its antigen remains unknown. After removal of 3 bases from V and 5 bases from J, the junction contained 6 bases not matched to a gene. The CDR3 sequence is 15 residues long. Germline V gene data show CDR1 as KGHDR and CDR2 as SFDVKD. By quantitative 5'-RACE with molecular barcodes, the TCR beta libraries were made. In TCRdb, the 5' RACE reads were re-called with MiXCR into one record per CDR3 protein. The table lists 450,000 to 550,000 distinct CDR3 sequences, about 5% of them singletons, with roughly 3.5% in the top ten. This sample stems from a study of CD8 T cells in ankylosing spondylitis. General study results and limits: Several highly homologous variants made up a TCR beta motif, and this motif appeared characteristic of ankylosing spondylitis blood.

This clonotype was sampled from a male donor with ankylosing spondylitis. What was sequenced was blood, either unsorted or a sorted T cell fraction (not recorded which). The chain employs TRBV24-1 and TRBJ2-5, with TRBD2 identical over 9 bases. The CDR3 here is CATSDPGLAGETQYF. The CDR3 DNA follows: TGTGCCACCAGTGATCCGGGACTAGCCGGCGAGACCCAGTACTTC.